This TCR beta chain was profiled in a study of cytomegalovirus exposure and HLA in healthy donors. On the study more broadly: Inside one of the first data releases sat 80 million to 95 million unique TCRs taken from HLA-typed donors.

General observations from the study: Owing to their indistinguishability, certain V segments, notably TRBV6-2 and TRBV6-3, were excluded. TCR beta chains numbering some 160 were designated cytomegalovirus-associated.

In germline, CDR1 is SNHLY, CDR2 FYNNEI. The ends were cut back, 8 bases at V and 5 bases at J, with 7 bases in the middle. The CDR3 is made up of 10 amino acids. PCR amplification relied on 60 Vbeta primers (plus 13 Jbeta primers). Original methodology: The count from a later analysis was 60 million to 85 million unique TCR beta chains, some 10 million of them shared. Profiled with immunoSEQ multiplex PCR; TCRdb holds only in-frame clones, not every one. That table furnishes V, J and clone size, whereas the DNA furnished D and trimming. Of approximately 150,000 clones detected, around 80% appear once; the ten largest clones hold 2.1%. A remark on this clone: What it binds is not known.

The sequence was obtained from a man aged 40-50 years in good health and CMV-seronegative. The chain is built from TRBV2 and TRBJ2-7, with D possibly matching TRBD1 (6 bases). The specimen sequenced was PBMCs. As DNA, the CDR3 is TGTGCCAGCGGGGGCAACGAGCAGTACTTC. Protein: CASGGNEQYF.